Here is one T cell receptor (beta chain) with its context. V lost 1 base and J lost 3; bases outside the gene matches: 6. The CDR3 sequence is 15 residues long. Germline V gene data show CDR1 as SGHTA and CDR2 as FQGNSA. This record comes from a study of blood T cell repertoires in COVID-19. TCRdb keeps only in-frame clones here, not all; method: immunoSEQ multiplex PCR. The sample has roughly 300,000 clones, roughly 88% seen once; the top ten hold roughly 9%. The sample taken for sequencing was peripheral blood. This sequence originates from a man aged 18-30 years with active or convalescent COVID-19. The J gene is TRBJ2-7, the V gene TRBV7-2; 7 nucleotides agree with TRBD1. This CDR3 is CASSLVSGGIYEQYF. The CDR3 bases are TGTGCCAGCAGCTTAGTTTCAGGGGGTATCTACGAGCAGTACTTC.